This T cell receptor beta chain was sequenced for a study of blood T cell repertoires in COVID-19. Turning to the study itself: Sites in the United States, Italy and Spain provided acute and convalescent COVID-19 samples. The analysed material was cDNA or gDNA that came from T cells, B-cell-depleted T cells, or PBMCs.

The CDR3 has 15 residues. Germline lookup yields CDR1 LNHDA and CDR2 SQIVND (reference sequence). J was trimmed by 3 bases and V by 3 bases; bases with no gene match: 3. Sequenced by immunoSEQ multiplex PCR; TCRdb stores in-frame clones only, minus some. The table records 210,000 or so clones, 70% to 85% of them present only once. The V call is TRBV19, the J call TRBJ2-4; 9 bases are a match to TRBD2. The material sequenced was peripheral blood. The source is a man aged 45-65 years who had recovered from COVID-19. The DNA for the CDR3 is TGTGCCAGTAGTATGGAGACTAGCGGCAAAAACATTCAGTACTTC. Its protein is CASSMETSGKNIQYF.